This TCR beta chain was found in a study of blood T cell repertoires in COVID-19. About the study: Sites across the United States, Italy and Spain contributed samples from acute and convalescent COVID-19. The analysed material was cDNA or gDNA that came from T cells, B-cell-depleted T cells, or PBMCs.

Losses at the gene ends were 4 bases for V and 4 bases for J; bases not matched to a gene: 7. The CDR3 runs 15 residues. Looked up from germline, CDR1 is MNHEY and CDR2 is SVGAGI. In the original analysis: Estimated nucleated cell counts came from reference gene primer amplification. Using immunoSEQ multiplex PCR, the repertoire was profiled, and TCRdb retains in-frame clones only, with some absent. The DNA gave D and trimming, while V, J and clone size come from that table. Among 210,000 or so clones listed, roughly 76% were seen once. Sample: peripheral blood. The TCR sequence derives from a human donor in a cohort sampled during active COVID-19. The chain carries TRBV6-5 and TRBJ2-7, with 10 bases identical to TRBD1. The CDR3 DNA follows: TGTGCCAGCAGTTTCCGGGACAGGGGTCTTTACGAGCAGTACTTC. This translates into CASSFRDRGLYEQYF.